This T cell receptor beta chain was retrieved from a study of shared clonotypes between healthy human individuals. This table comes from immunoSEQ multiplex PCR, and its TCRdb copy is limited to in-frame clones, with some not included. This sample has around 1 million clones, with more than 75% found just once. V lost 4 bases and J 7 bases, leaving 14 bases between the germline ends. CDR1 and CDR2 from the germline V gene are MNHNS and SASEGT. The CDR3 runs to 14 residues. The study, taken as a whole, reports: Rarefaction revealed incomplete sorted-subset sequencing despite large depth.

All the donors were Caucasian adults who lived in Nashville, Tennessee. The authors divided CD4+ cells into CD45RA+ naive and CD45RA-negative memory subsets. This clone was observed a handful of times. Its antigen remains unknown. This chain links TRBV6-1 with TRBJ2-1, with unresolved D. The sequenced sample consisted of memory CD4+ T cells sorted from blood. The subset denotes: CD45RA-negative fraction. This clonotype originated in a man younger than 30 in good health. The chain's CDR3 is CASSGFEIRNEQFF. Written as DNA, the CDR3 is TGTGCCAGCAGTGGGTTCGAAATAAGAAATGAGCAGTTCTTC.